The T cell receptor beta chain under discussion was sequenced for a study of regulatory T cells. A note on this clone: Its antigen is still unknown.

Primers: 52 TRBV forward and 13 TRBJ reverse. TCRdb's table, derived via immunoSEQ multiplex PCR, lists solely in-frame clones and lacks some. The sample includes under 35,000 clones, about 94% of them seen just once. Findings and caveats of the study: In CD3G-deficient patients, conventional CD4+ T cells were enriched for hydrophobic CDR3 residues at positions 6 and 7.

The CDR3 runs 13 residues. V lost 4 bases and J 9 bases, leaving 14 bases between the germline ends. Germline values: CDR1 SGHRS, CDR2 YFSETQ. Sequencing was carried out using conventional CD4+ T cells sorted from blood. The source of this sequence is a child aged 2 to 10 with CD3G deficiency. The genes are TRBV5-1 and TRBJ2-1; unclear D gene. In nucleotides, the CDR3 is TGCGCCAGCAGCCACAACTTTCTGGGTGAGCAGTTCTTC. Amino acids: CASSHNFLGEQFF.